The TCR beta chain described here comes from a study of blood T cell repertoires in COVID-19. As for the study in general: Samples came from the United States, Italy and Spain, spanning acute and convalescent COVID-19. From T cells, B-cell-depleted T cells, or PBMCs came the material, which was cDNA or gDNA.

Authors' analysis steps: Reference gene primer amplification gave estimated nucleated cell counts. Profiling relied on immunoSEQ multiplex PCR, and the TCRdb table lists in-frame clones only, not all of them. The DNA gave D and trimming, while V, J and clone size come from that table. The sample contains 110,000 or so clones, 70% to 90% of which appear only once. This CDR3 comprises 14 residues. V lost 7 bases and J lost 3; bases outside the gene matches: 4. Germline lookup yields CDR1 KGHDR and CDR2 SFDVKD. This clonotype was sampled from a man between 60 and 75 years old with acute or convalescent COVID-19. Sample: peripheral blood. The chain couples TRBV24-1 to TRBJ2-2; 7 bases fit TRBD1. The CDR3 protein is CATRPGQDTGELFF. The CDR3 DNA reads TGTGCCACCAGGCCCGGACAGGACACCGGGGAGCTGTTTTTT.